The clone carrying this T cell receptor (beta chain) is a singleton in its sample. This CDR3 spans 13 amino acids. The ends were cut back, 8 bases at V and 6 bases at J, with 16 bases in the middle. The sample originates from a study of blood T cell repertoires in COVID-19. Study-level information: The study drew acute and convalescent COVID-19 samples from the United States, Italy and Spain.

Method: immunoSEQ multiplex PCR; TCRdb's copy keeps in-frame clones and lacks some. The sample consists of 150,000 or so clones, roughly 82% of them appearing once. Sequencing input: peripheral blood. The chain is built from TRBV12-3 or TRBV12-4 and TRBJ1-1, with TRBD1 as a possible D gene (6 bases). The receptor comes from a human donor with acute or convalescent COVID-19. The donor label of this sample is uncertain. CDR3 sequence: CASDHRGGAEAFF. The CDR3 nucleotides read TGTGCCAGCGACCACAGAGGGGGAGCTGAAGCTTTCTTT.